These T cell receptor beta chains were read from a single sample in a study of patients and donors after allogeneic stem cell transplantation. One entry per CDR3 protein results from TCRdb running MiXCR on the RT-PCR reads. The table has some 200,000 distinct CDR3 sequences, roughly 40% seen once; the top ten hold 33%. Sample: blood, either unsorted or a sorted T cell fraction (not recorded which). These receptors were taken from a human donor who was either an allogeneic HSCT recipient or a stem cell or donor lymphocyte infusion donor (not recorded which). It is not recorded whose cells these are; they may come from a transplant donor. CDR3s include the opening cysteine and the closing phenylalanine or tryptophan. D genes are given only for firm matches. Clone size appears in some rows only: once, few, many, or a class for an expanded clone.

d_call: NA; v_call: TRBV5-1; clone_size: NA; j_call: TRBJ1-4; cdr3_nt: TGCGCCAGCAGCCCCCCAGGGGTAGATGAAAAACTGTTTTTT; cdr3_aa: CASSPPGVDEKLFF
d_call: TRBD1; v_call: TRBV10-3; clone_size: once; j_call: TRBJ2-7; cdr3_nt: TGTGCCATCGGAAGACAGGGGGCATCCTCCTACGAGCAGTACTTC; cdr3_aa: CAIGRQGASSYEQYF
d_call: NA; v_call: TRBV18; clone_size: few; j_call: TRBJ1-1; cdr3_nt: TGTGCCAGCTCACCATACGGACAGAACACTGAAGCTTTCTTT; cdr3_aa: CASSPYGQNTEAFF
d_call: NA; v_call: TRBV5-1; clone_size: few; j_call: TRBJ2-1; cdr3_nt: TGCGCCAGCAGCTTGAACGTCGGACTCTCCTACAATGAGCAGTTCTTC; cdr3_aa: CASSLNVGLSYNEQFF
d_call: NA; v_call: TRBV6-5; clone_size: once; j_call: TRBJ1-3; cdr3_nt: TGTGCCAGCAGAGGTCTGATGAGACTAAATGACGGAAACACCATATATTTT; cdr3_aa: CASRGLMRLNDGNTIYF
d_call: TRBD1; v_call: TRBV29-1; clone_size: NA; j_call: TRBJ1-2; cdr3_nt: TGCAGCGCACAGGAGACAGGGACCTATGGCTACACCTTC; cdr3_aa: CSAQETGTYGYTF
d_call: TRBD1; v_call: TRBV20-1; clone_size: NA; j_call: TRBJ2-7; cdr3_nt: TGCAGTGCTCGGACAGGGGTGGCCTACGAGCAGTACTTC; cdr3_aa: CSARTGVAYEQYF
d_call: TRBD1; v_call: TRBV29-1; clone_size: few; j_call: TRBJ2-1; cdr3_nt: TGCAGCCTAAGCACCACAGGGGTAACCTTCAATGAGCAGTTCTTC; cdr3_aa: CSLSTTGVTFNEQFF
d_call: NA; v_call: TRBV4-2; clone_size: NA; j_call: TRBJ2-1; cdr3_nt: TGTGCCAGCAGCCAAGCACCGCCAACAGAGCAGTTCTTC; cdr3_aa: CASSQAPPTEQFF
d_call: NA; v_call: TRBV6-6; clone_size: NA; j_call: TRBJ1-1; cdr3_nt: TGTGCCAGCAGTTACTCGGGGCGGGGGCGCAACTGGGAGACTGAAGCTTTCTTT; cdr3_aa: CASSYSGRGRNWETEAFF
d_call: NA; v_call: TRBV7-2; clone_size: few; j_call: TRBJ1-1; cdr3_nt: TGTGCCAGCAGCTTAGATCCCTGGGGGGGCACTGAAGCTTTCTTT; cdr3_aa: CASSLDPWGGTEAFF
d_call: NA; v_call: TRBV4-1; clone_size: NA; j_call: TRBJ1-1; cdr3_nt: TGCGCCAGCAGCCAATGGGGGCAGTGGAACACTGAAGCTTTCTTT; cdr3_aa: CASSQWGQWNTEAFF
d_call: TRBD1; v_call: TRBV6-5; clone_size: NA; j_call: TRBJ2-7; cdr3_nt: TGTGCCAGCAGTTTGGGGACAGGGCACGAGCAGTACTTC; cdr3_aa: CASSLGTGHEQYF
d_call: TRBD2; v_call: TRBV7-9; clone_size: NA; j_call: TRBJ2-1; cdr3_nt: TGTGCCAGCAGCCCACTGACTAGCGGAGTCCTTTACAATGAGCAGTTCTTC; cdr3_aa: CASSPLTSGVLYNEQFF
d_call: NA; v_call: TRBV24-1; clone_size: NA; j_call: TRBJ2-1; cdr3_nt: TGTGCCACCAGTGACCCTAGTGTGGGTGAGCAGTTCTTC; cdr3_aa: CATSDPSVGEQFF